The 27 T cell receptor beta chains given below trace back to one sample, sequenced in a study of T cell repertoires in cytomegalovirus infection. These receptors have no known antigen. TCRdb recomputed calls from the reads with MiXCR, one row per CDR3 protein. Among just under 500,000 distinct CDR3 sequences listed, 30% to 40% were seen once. The sequenced sample was cultured PBMCs, obtained from culture after CMV antigen stimulation. Receptors originate from a human donor in good health (CMV status not recorded). Some clones in this sample may be carry-over from other donors' samples.

The chain uses TRBV2 and TRBJ2-7, with D hard to call. Germline assignment: CDR1 SNHLY and CDR2 FYNNEI. CDR3 length: 12 residues. V gave up 7 bases and J gave up 3 bases, with 10 bases separating them. In DNA, the CDR3 is TGTGCCAGCACCGACGGGTACTACGAGCAGTACTTC. This encodes CASTDGYYEQYF.

The V gene is TRBV11-2, the J gene TRBJ1-2; perhaps TRBD1 as D (5 bases). Trimming took 0 bases from V and 10 from J, leaving 12 bases between them. Per the germline V gene, CDR1 is SGHAT and CDR2 is FQNNGV. The CDR3 totals 13 residues. In DNA, the CDR3 is TGTGCCAGCAGCTTAGACCGGGGGGACGTCTACACCTTC. Translated, it gives CASSLDRGDVYTF.

V gene TRBV6-2 or TRBV6-3 combines with J gene TRBJ1-5; D gene ambiguous. This CDR3 contains 14 residues. CDR1 is MNHEY and CDR2 is SVGEGT in the germline V gene. V dropped 7 bases and J dropped 2 bases, with 12 bases sitting between them. Here the CDR3 reads CASKPGAGNQPQHF. The DNA of the CDR3 is TGTGCCAGCAAACCAGGTGCGGGCAATCAGCCCCAGCATTTT.

There are a few counts of this clonotype. The chain uses TRBV7-3 and TRBJ2-1; D is perhaps TRBD2 (6 bases). The CDR3 has 16 amino acids. Germline CDR1 is SGHTA and CDR2 is FQGTGA. V lost 1 base, J lost 6 bases, and 16 bases lay in between. The CDR3 DNA reads TGTGCCAGCAGCTTAATGGAGGGTTCGGCTGGCAATGAGCAGTTCTTC. Its translation is CASSLMEGSAGNEQFF. Variable domain in full (rest from reference TRBV7-3 and TRBJ2-1): GAGVSQTPSNKVTEKGKYVELRCDPISGHTALYWYRQSLGQGPEFLIYFQGTGAADDSGLPNDRFFAVRPEGSVSTLKIQRTERGDSAVYLCASSLMEGSAGNEQFFGPGTRLTVL.

A few counts support this clonotype. The V gene is TRBV7-2, the J gene TRBJ1-3; D is uncertain. The germline V gene has CDR1 SGHTA and CDR2 FQGNSA. V lost 1 base, J lost 6 bases, and 16 bases lay in between. The CDR3 has 16 amino acids. This CDR3 is CASSLDVAIRANTIYF. The CDR3, as DNA: TGTGCCAGCAGCTTAGATGTGGCAATCCGAGCAAACACCATATATTTT.

J is TRBJ1-1 and V is TRBV11-2, with D possibly TRBD1 on 6 matching bases. CDR1 SGHAT and CDR2 FQNNGV come from the germline V gene. CDR3 size: 16 residues. V shed 4 bases and J shed 0 bases, with 15 bases lying between them. CDR3 in amino acids: CASSSRGGQLNTEAFF. The CDR3 DNA is TGTGCCAGCAGCTCCAGGGGAGGGCAATTGAACACTGAAGCTTTCTTT.

With respect to this clonotype: The CDR3 does not close with the conserved phenylalanine or tryptophan, likely indicating a read error. This chain's CDR3 is CATGVGGWGTEAFL. As DNA, the CDR3 is TGTGCCACCGGGGTGGGGGGCTGGGGTACTGAAGCTTTCTTG. This chain links TRBV6-8 with TRBJ1-1; perhaps TRBD1 as D (6 bases). V shed 10 bases and J shed 5 bases, with 20 bases lying between them. Looked up from germline, CDR1 is MNHGY and CDR2 is SAAAGT. CDR3 length: 14 residues.

The rearrangement joins TRBV7-6 to TRBJ2-3; TRBD1 matches at 8 bases. Germline loops: CDR1 SGHVS, CDR2 FNYEAQ. The CDR3 has 16 residues. V shed 6 bases and J 1 base; nucleotides not matched to a gene: 9. Here the CDR3 reads CASRQTGGPGTDTQYF. In nucleotides, the CDR3 is TGTGCCAGCAGGCAAACAGGGGGGCCTGGCACAGATACGCAGTATTTT. The full variable domain, rest sourced from reference TRBV7-6 and TRBJ2-3, is GAGVSQSPRYKVTKRGQDVALRCDPISGHVSLYWYRQALGQGPEFLTYFNYEAQQDKSGLPNDRFSAERPEGSISTLTIQRTEQRDSAMYRCASRQTGGPGTDTQYFGPGTRLTVL.

The rearrangement uses TRBV20-1 and TRBJ1-1, with TRBD1 matching 10 bases. Germline V gene sequence: CDR1 DFQATT, CDR2 SNEGSKA (reference sequence). This CDR3 is 13 amino acids long. V was pared by 6 bases and J by 7 bases, with 8 bases of the junction left unmatched. As DNA, the CDR3 is TGCAGTGCCACGACAGGGGGCGGGGGTGAAGCTTTCTTT. This gives the protein CSATTGGGGEAFF.

The rearrangement joins TRBV12-5 to TRBJ2-5; possibly TRBD2 for D (6 bases). The CDR3 loop spans 14 amino acids. Per germline, CDR1 LGHNT and CDR2 FRNRAP. Between the trimmed V and J ends, which lost 5 bases and 3 bases, there was a span of 13 bases. In DNA, the CDR3 is TGTGCTAGTGGTCCTGGACGGAGGGAAGAGACCCAGTACTTC. Its protein is CASGPGRREETQYF.

The chain has TRBV6-2 or TRBV6-3 and TRBJ2-7; 9 positions match TRBD2. The CDR3 covers 14 residues. J lost 9 bases, V lost 4 bases, and 10 bases had no gene match. Germline CDR1 is MNHEY and CDR2 is SVGEGT. CDR3 DNA: TGTGCCAGCAGTTCCCTCGGCGGGAGGGCTGGGCAGTACTTC. This codes for CASSSLGGRAGQYF.

The chain employs TRBV5-1 and TRBJ1-1; D is unclear. Germline CDR1 is SGHRS and CDR2 is YFSETQ. The V gene lost 4 bases and the J gene lost 8 bases, with 15 bases spanning the gap. The CDR3 length is 13 residues. The CDR3 DNA reads as TGCGCCAGCAGCCCGCAAAGCCGGGCCGAAGCTTTCTTT. It yields the protein CASSPQSRAEAFF. The full variable domain, in which reference TRBV5-1 and TRBJ1-1 provide the parts outside the CDR3, is KAGVTQTPRYLIKTRGQQVTLSCSPISGHRSVSWYQQTPGQGLQFLFEYFSETQRNKGNFPGRFSGRQFSNSRSEMNVSTLELGDSALYLCASSPQSRAEAFFGQGTRLTVV.

At least ten counts were recorded for this clonotype. The V call is TRBV7-2, the J call TRBJ1-1, with TRBD1 as a possible D gene (5 bases). V was cut by 6 bases and J by 3 bases, with 14 bases left in between. CDR3 length equals 14 residues. Germline V CDR1 and CDR2: SGHTA, FQGNSA. The CDR3 sequence is CASRRRGGDTEAFF. As DNA, the CDR3 is TGTGCCAGCAGGAGGAGGGGAGGAGACACTGAAGCTTTCTTT.

The rearrangement links TRBV19 to TRBJ1-2; D ambiguous. Germline lookup yields CDR1 LNHDA and CDR2 SQIVND (reference sequence). V lost 4 bases, J lost 8 bases, and 8 bases lay in between. There are 11 residues in the CDR3. The CDR3 DNA reads as TGTGCCAGTAGTACTGGACCCGGCTACACCTTC. It encodes CASSTGPGYTF.

The chain carries TRBV11-2 and TRBJ2-1; 8 bases map to TRBD2. In germline, CDR1 is SGHAT, CDR2 FQNNGV. The CDR3 has 15 amino acids. Losses at the gene ends were 0 bases for V and 4 bases for J; bases not matched to a gene: 2. The CDR3: CASSLEAGEYNEQFF. The CDR3 DNA follows: TGTGCCAGCAGCTTAGAAGCGGGAGAGTACAATGAGCAGTTCTTC.

The CDR3, as DNA: TGTGCCTCCTGGGACAGGGGCCACCAAGAGACCCAGTACTTC. Its translation: CASWDRGHQETQYF. The rearrangement uses TRBV6-8 and TRBJ2-5; the match to TRBD1 covers 10 bases. The trim removed 11 bases at V and 0 bases at J, leaving 6 bases unmatched. Germline-derived CDR1 and CDR2 are MNHGY and SAAAGT. This CDR3 has 14 residues.

The rearrangement uses TRBV5-1 and TRBJ2-3; 9 bases align to TRBD2. J was trimmed by 2 bases and V by 0 bases; bases with no gene match: 4. In germline, CDR1 is SGHRS, CDR2 YFSETQ. The CDR3 consists of 16 residues. The CDR3 reads CASSLGTSAHTDTQYF. The CDR3 DNA is TGCGCCAGCAGCTTGGGGACTAGCGCCCACACAGATACGCAGTATTTT.

The chain couples TRBV6-6 to TRBJ2-1; maybe TRBD2 (6 bases). The CDR3 has 13 residues. CDR1 and CDR2 (germline): MNHNY, SVGAGI (reference sequence). V was shortened by 6 bases and J by 6 bases, with 12 bases between the two germline ends. In nucleotides, the CDR3 is TGTGCCAGCAGGTGGGGGGTAATCAATGAGCAGTTCTTC. Its protein product is CASRWGVINEQFF.

The sample holds one count of this clonotype. J is TRBJ2-5 and V is TRBV6-8; the D call may be TRBD1 or TRBD2 (5 bases each). V was clipped by 2 bases and J by 7 bases, with 14 bases between them. CDR1 is MNHGY and CDR2 is SAAAGT in the germline V gene. This CDR3 spans 14 amino acids. DNA for the CDR3: TGTGCCAGCAGTTACGGGGGACGTGGGGGGACCCAGTACTTC. Its translation: CASSYGGRGGTQYF.

The rearrangement links TRBV3-1 to TRBJ2-5; 10 nucleotides line up with TRBD2. The CDR3 contains 15 residues. Germline trimming cut 9 bases from V and 4 bases from J; bases unmatched to any gene: 11. Looked up from germline, CDR1 is LGHDT and CDR2 is YNNKEL (reference sequence). DNA of the CDR3: TGTGCCAGTACTAAAGCCGGACTAGCGGCAGAGACCCAGTACTTC. Protein sequence: CASTKAGLAAETQYF.

The J gene is TRBJ2-7, the V gene TRBV2; no firm D call. This CDR3 contains 15 residues. Trimming stripped 3 bases from V and 0 bases from J, with 12 bases between. Germline V gene data show CDR1 as SNHLY and CDR2 as FYNNEI. CDR3 DNA: TGTGCCAGCAGTGACCCGGACGGTAGCTCCTACGAGCAGTACGTC. Translated, it gives CASSDPDGSSYEQYV.

This clonotype has just one count. CDR3 protein: CASTPPGTGGTEAFF. The CDR3 DNA reads TGTGCCAGTACCCCCCCCGGGACAGGGGGCACTGAAGCTTTCTTT. V is TRBV19 and J is TRBJ1-1, with 11 bases matching TRBD1. Trimming removed 7 bases from V and 4 bases from J; junction bases left unmatched: 8. This CDR3 region has 15 residues. Germline CDR1 reads LNHDA; CDR2 reads SQIVND (reference sequence).

The V gene is TRBV5-6, the J gene TRBJ2-3; perhaps TRBD2 as D (5 bases). This CDR3 contains 17 residues. The germline V gene has CDR1 SGHDT and CDR2 YYEEEE. V dropped 3 bases and J dropped 0 bases, with 17 bases sitting between them. For the CDR3, the DNA is TGTGCCAGCAGCTCCGGAGGTGGGTCCATTAGCACAGATACGCAGTATTTT. This sequence encodes CASSSGGGSISTDTQYF.

This clonotype was counted a single time. J is TRBJ2-7 and V is TRBV12-3 or TRBV12-4; 11 bases line up with TRBD2. The V gene end was trimmed by 2 bases and the J gene end by 4 bases; junction bases not matched to a gene: 4. The CDR3 is 15 residues long. The CDR3 spells CASSLTPSGGYEQYF. CDR3 DNA: TGTGCCAGCAGTTTAACGCCTAGCGGGGGGTACGAGCAGTACTTC.

The chain is built from TRBV7-3 and TRBJ1-1; 10 bases match TRBD1. Germline CDR1 and CDR2: SGHTA and FQGTGA. The CDR3 runs to 13 residues. V trimming: 6 bases; J trimming: 5 bases; junction bases outside the gene matches: 3. The DNA of the CDR3 is TGTGCCAGCAGTGGGACAGGGGTGACTGAAGCTTTCTTT. Translated: CASSGTGVTEAFF. Filled out from reference TRBV7-3 and TRBJ1-1, the complete variable domain reads GAGVSQTPSNKVTEKGKYVELRCDPISGHTALYWYRQSLGQGPEFLIYFQGTGAADDSGLPNDRFFAVRPEGSVSTLKIQRTERGDSAVYLCASSGTGVTEAFFGQGTRLTVV.

The chain uses TRBV6-1 and TRBJ2-1; 9 nucleotides match TRBD2. The V gene end was trimmed by 6 bases and the J gene end by 9 bases; junction bases not matched to a gene: 12. Germline CDR1 and CDR2: MNHNS and SASEGT. This CDR3 is built from 15 residues. CDR3 amino acids: CASSLLSGSEGEQFF. The CDR3 DNA reads as TGTGCCAGCAGCCTGCTTAGCGGGAGTGAAGGTGAGCAGTTCTTC.

This clonotype came up many times. The chain links TRBV7-8 to TRBJ2-7; D ambiguous. The CDR3 spans 14 residues. With 5 bases removed from V and 7 bases from J, the gap between germline ends came to 18 bases. The germline V gene encodes CDR1 SGHVS and CDR2 FQNEAQ. The CDR3 nucleotides are TGTGCCAGCAGCCCCGCCGCCAGGCTAGTAGAGCAGTACTTC. Translating it yields CASSPAARLVEQYF.